The 18 T cell receptor beta chains reported below all come from one sample, sequenced in a study of cytomegalovirus exposure and HLA in healthy donors (TCRdb year 2017). The library was generated by the immunoSEQ multiplex PCR assay. A mixture of 60 forward primers for TCR Vbeta segments and 13 reverse primers for TCR Jbeta segments was used in the multiplex PCR. In TCRdb, the immuneACCESS table is reduced to in-frame sequences with V and J assigned. These tables do not hold every clone; where another copy was compared, an unresolved V gene accounts for under half, and the others remain unexplained. The table for this sample lists around 150,000 clones; roughly 70% of them were counted only once. The top ten clones comprise over 1.5% of the sample. Sequenced input: PBMCs. Receptor source: a human donor in good health.

J is TRBJ1-3 and V is TRBV5-1; the D gene is possibly TRBD1 (5 bases). Germline values: CDR1 SGHRS, CDR2 YFSETQ. There are 16 residues in the CDR3. Trimming cost V 0 bases and J 2 bases, with 12 bases left between them. The CDR3 nucleotides read TGCGCCAGCAGCTTGGCACTGGACAAAGCTGGAAACACCATATATTTT. It yields the protein CASSLALDKAGNTIYF.

The V gene is TRBV13, the J gene TRBJ2-1; the D gene is possibly TRBD1 (6 bases). CDR1 PRHDT and CDR2 FYEKMQ come from the germline V gene (reference sequence). V was clipped by 8 bases and J by 4 bases, with 15 bases between them. CDR3 size: 14 residues. As DNA, the CDR3 is TGTGCCAGCCGTTCGGGACAAAATTACAATGAGCAGTTCTTC. Translated, it gives CASRSGQNYNEQFF.

The rearrangement links TRBV7-9 to TRBJ2-7; D may be TRBD1 (5 bases). The CDR3 is 13 residues long. The germline gives CDR1 SEHNR, CDR2 FQNEAQ (reference sequence). Trimming took 4 bases from V and 3 from J, leaving 10 bases between them. The CDR3 DNA reads TGTGCCAGCAGCTCGGACACTTACTACGAGCAGTACTTC. The encoded protein is CASSSDTYYEQYF. The variable domain in full, with the rest retrieved from reference TRBV7-9 and TRBJ2-7, is DTGVSQNPRHKITKRGQNVTFRCDPISEHNRLYWYRQTLGQGPEFLTYFQNEAQLEKSRLLSDRFSAERPKGSFSTLEIQRTEQGDSAMYLCASSSDTYYEQYFGPGTRLTVT.

The V gene is TRBV27, the J gene TRBJ2-7, with 9 bases lining up with TRBD1. This CDR3 spans 17 amino acids. V lost 2 bases to trimming and J lost 7 bases; unmatched junction nucleotides: 15. In germline, CDR1 is MNHEY, CDR2 SMNVEV (reference sequence). CDR3 loop: CASSLHRGLGGPGEQYF. CDR3 nucleotides: TGTGCCAGCAGTTTACACAGGGGGCTCGGCGGGCCAGGGGAGCAGTACTTC.

The CDR3 DNA follows: TGCGCCAGCAGCGGCGGCTTTCGCACAGATACGCAGTATTTT. The encoded protein is CASSGGFRTDTQYF. The chain combines TRBV5-1 with TRBJ2-3; no clear D gene. The germline CDR1 and CDR2 sequences are SGHRS and YFSETQ. This CDR3 is 14 amino acids long. Trimming pared 4 bases from V and 1 base from J, leaving 10 bases between.

V gene TRBV9 combines with J gene TRBJ2-5, with TRBD1 identical over 8 bases. Unmatched junction bases numbered 3, after V lost 3 bases and J lost 5 bases. This CDR3 contains 13 residues. Per the germline V gene, CDR1 is SGDLS and CDR2 is YYNGEE. This chain's CDR3 is CASSEDRAETQYF. The DNA of the CDR3 is TGTGCCAGCAGCGAGGACAGGGCGGAGACCCAGTACTTC.

The chain couples TRBV19 to TRBJ2-5; 7 nucleotides match TRBD1. Trimming at V came to 3 bases and at J to 3 bases, leaving 10 bases not matched to a gene. The CDR3 is 16 amino acids. Germline CDR1 reads LNHDA; CDR2 reads SQIVND (reference sequence). In nucleotides, the CDR3 is TGTGCCAGTAGTATCCAGAGACAGGGTGGGAAAGAGACCCAGTACTTC. This sequence encodes CASSIQRQGGKETQYF.

The gene calls are TRBV7-3 and TRBJ2-3; 7 positions agree with TRBD2. CDR3 length equals 16 residues. Germline lookup yields CDR1 SGHTA and CDR2 FQGTGA. V dropped 2 bases and J dropped 1; count of bases not matched to a gene: 6. Here the CDR3 reads CASSLDGGGGTDTQYF. CDR3 in DNA: TGTGCCAGCAGCTTAGACGGGGGAGGGGGCACAGATACGCAGTATTTT.

The V and J genes are TRBV6-1 and TRBJ1-2; 12 bases align to TRBD1. CDR1 MNHNS and CDR2 SASEGT come from the germline V gene. Trimming removed 3 bases from V and 4 bases from J; junction bases left unmatched: 9. The CDR3 has 17 amino acids. The CDR3 spells CASSEGPGQGASYGYTF. CDR3 nucleotides: TGTGCCAGCAGTGAGGGACCGGGACAGGGGGCGAGCTATGGCTACACCTTC.

The J gene is TRBJ2-1, the V gene TRBV6-5; weak D call: TRBD1 (6 bases). Trimming cost V 5 bases and J 8 bases, with 16 bases left between them. Germline V CDR1 and CDR2: MNHEY, SVGAGI. CDR3 length: 14 residues. The CDR3 spells CASSAPGQFHEQFF. CDR3 sequence (DNA): TGTGCCAGCAGTGCCCCAGGACAGTTCCATGAGCAGTTCTTC.

The DNA for the CDR3 is TGTGCCAGCAGCGTAGCTATGAGGAGCGGGAAGAACACCGGGGAGCTGTTTTTT. It specifies CASSVAMRSGKNTGELFF. The gene calls are TRBV9 and TRBJ2-2; 7 bases agree with TRBD2. Germline V gene sequence: CDR1 SGDLS, CDR2 YYNGEE. The V gene end was trimmed by 0 bases and the J gene end by 1 base; junction bases not matched to a gene: 9. This CDR3 has 18 amino acids. The full variable domain, its missing parts supplied by reference TRBV9 and TRBJ2-2, is DSGVTQTPKHLITATGQRVTLRCSPRSGDLSVYWYQQSLDQGLQFLIQYYNGEERAKGNILERFSAQQFPDLHSELNLSSLELGDSALYFCASSVAMRSGKNTGELFFGEGSRLTVL.

About this clone: The junction does not match germline at one end; this may be a read error. The chain has TRBV5-6 and TRBJ2-1; 9 bases line up with TRBD2. CDR1 and CDR2 from the germline V gene are SGHDT and YYEEEE. This CDR3 contains 17 residues. This CDR3 reads CASSDALSLAGMIVFVF. The CDR3 DNA is TGTGCCAGCAGCGACGCCCTATCGCTAGCGGGAATGATTGTATTCGTCTTC.

This clone came up once. V and J are TRBV27 and TRBJ1-5, with D possibly matching TRBD1 (5 bases). The ends were cut back, 5 bases at V and 5 bases at J, with 16 bases in the middle. The CDR3 totals 15 residues. Germline CDR1 is MNHEY and CDR2 is SMNVEV (reference sequence). DNA of the CDR3: TGTGCCAGCAGTCACACGGGGGGGGTCCATCAGCCCCAGCATTTT. Translated, it gives CASSHTGGVHQPQHF.

CDR3 nucleotide sequence: TGTGCCAGCAGAGGACTTGACTCAACTAATGAAAAACTGTTTTTT. Protein product: CASRGLDSTNEKLFF. This chain joins TRBV2 and TRBJ1-4; D ambiguous. Trimming shortened V by 6 bases and J by 0 bases, and 11 bases separated the two germline ends. Per germline, CDR1 SNHLY and CDR2 FYNNEI. This CDR3 has 15 amino acids. The full variable domain, completed using reference TRBV2 and TRBJ1-4, is EPEVTQTPSHQVTQMGQEVILRCVPISNHLYFYWYRQILGQKVEFLVSFYNNEISEKSEIFDDQFSVERPDGSNFTLKIRSTKLEDSAMYFCASRGLDSTNEKLFFGSGTQLSVL.

This clone appeared a few times. This rearrangement joins TRBV7-9 to TRBJ1-3, with 7 positions matching TRBD1. The germline CDR1 and CDR2 sequences are SEHNR and FQNEAQ (reference sequence). Losses at the gene ends were 5 bases for V and 0 bases for J; bases not matched to a gene: 7. There are 16 residues in the CDR3. The CDR3 bases are TGTGCCAGCAGCCCAAGACAGGGAAACTCTGGAAACACCATATATTTT. This codes for CASSPRQGNSGNTIYF.

The chain joins TRBV6-6 to TRBJ2-1; weak D call: TRBD2 (5 bases). This CDR3 is 15 amino acids long. Germline loops: CDR1 MNHNY, CDR2 SVGAGI (reference sequence). Trimming removed 6 bases from V and 0 bases from J, with 12 bases in between. The CDR3 protein is CASSLKRSSYNEQFF. The CDR3 DNA sequence: TGTGCCAGCAGCCTGAAGCGGAGCTCCTACAATGAGCAGTTCTTC.

The J gene is TRBJ2-5, the V gene TRBV9, with 12 bases identical to TRBD2. J was trimmed by 2 bases and V by 3 bases; bases with no gene match: 5. The length of the CDR3 is 16 residues. Germline CDR1 SGDLS, CDR2 YYNGEE. The CDR3 region is CASSASGRVWQETQYF. CDR3 coding DNA: TGTGCCAGCAGCGCTAGCGGGAGGGTTTGGCAAGAGACCCAGTACTTC.

The chain joins TRBV30 to TRBJ2-4, with a tentative D call TRBD2 (6 bases). Germline CDR1 GTSNPN, CDR2 SVGIG (reference sequence). This CDR3 region has 15 residues. Trimming left V 0 bases short and J 2 bases short, with 11 bases between. The CDR3 coding sequence is TGTGCCTGGAGTGTACTGCGGGGAACCAAAAACATTCAGTACTTC. It yields the protein CAWSVLRGTKNIQYF.